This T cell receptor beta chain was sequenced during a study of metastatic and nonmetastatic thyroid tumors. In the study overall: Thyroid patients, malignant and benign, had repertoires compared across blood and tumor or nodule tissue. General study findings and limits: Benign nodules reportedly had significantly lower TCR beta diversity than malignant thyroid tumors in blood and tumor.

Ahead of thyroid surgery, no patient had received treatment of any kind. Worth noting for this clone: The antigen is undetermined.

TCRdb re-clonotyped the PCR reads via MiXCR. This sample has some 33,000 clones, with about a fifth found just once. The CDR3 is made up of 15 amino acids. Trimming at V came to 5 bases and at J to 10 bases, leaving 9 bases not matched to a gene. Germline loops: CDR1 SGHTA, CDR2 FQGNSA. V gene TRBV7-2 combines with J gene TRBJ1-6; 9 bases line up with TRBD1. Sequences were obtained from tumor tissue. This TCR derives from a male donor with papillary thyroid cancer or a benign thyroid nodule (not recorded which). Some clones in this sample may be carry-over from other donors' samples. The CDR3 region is CASSPPTGGRSPLHF. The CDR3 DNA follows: TGTGCCAGCAGCCCTCCGACAGGGGGACGATCACCCCTCCACTTT.